The entry that follows covers one TCR beta chain sequence. This clone was found once. Its antigen target is currently unknown. No much larger clone is present one base from it, and per-base qualities are unavailable. The data were obtained in a study of Tregs in tolerant kidney transplant recipients (dated by TCRdb to about 2019). General notes on the study: Transplants used related donors with nonmyeloablative bone marrow transplantation; mixed chimerism was transient in the human trials. The study applied TCRbeta sequencing to find donor-specific regulatory T cells before combined kidney and bone marrow transplantation and then followed those same cells after transplant.

Points the paper makes about the study in general: Biological reproducibility was not examined directly, but technical replication error appeared to be minimal. Because the PCR primers were changed over time for some patients, nucleotide-level comparison could not be performed across the samples from those patients. Because only a small number of patients were included, the study had limitations, and the results will need to be validated in larger populations as well as under other immunosuppression protocols. Expanding Tregs with activated donor B cells appeared to identify the most biologically relevant and donor-specific TCRbeta repertoire. Donor-specific Treg expansion was found to exceed global Treg expansion in tolerant patients, suggesting antigen-driven rather than nonspecific expansion.

The intended sense of this specimen's time point label: blood sample drawn before combined kidney and bone marrow transplant. Thawed PBMCs were FACS-sorted into unstimulated Tregs (CD4+CD25+CD127-), CD4+ non-Tregs (CD4+CD25-), CD4 cells and CD8 cells. The patients were a few recipients of combined kidney and bone marrow transplants from the ITN036ST trial, and samples were available only from these trial subjects. Healthy control blood was separated into PBMCs by Ficoll density gradient and cryopreserved, and patient PBMCs were collected both before and after transplant. Genomic DNA was extracted from sorted cells with the QIAGEN DNeasy Blood and Tissue Kit for TCRbeta CDR3 sequencing. Through immunoSEQ, high-throughput TCRbeta CDR3 sequencing was done commercially, including PCR amplification with internal controls and bias correction. The source study handled its data this way. Unique productive TCRbeta sequences were defined by CDR3 nucleotide sequence where primers matched, otherwise by CDR3 amino acid sequence with Vbeta and Jbeta genes. Sorting error was corrected by removing sequences shared between sorted populations at a frequency ratio of 2:1 or less, and the remaining shared sequences were assigned to the higher population. Donor-reactive sequences were defined as at least 5-fold expanded in CFSE-low cells versus unstimulated cells, with frequency of at least 0.01% in CFSE-low cells. Repertoire divergence was quantified by Jensen-Shannon divergence calculated from the top 100 TCRbeta sequences ranked by frequency. For any sample with multiple sequencing runs, sorting error was corrected in each run separately before the runs were pooled. TCRdb stores this immuneACCESS table with in-frame sequences only. Part of the clones is absent; in the studies checked, under half of the shortfall reflects unresolved V genes, and no reason is known for the rest. D and trimming were read from the DNA, whereas the V and J calls and clone size are those reported in that table. The table for this sample lists tens of thousands of clones; 80% to 95% of them were counted only once. The ten most abundant clones make up approximately 0.48% of the sample.

The sample was CD4+ T cells from blood, taken before the transplant. The receptor comes from a human donor who received a combined kidney and bone marrow transplant.

The CDR3 region reads CASSIGGATRDKYF. The nucleotides read TGCGCCAGCAGCATTGGCGGGGCCACGAGAGATAAGTATTTT. The rearrangement combines TRBV5-1 with TRBJ2-3, with TRBD2 tentatively as D gene (6 bases match). The germline V gene provides CDR1 SGHRS and CDR2 YFSETQ. V loses 4 bases of germline sequence and J loses 13 bases, and the interval between the two ends is 22 bases. Including cysteine and phenylalanine, the CDR3 has 14 amino acids. The entry retains the CDR3 DNA only, 42 bases that are in frame from base 1.